Reported below is one TCR beta chain. Its antigen remains undetermined. Base qualities are not recorded, but no much larger clone differs from it by a single base. This specimen comes from a study of blood T cell repertoires in COVID-19 (dated by TCRdb to the early 2020s). General notes on the study: Collaborator samples came from the United States, Italy and Spain and covered acute and convalescent phases of COVID-19. The material from the prospective study consisted of cDNA or gDNA derived from T cells, B-cell-depleted T cells, or PBMCs. Deeply sampled blood TCRbeta repertoires from subjects exposed to, actively infected with, or recovered from COVID-19 were included in the dataset. Samples came from the ongoing ImmuneRACE study (first 160 participants) plus 1,254 subjects from 6 global collaborators. The repertoires were released in a freely available public database intended as a resource for research on the immune response to SARS-CoV-2. Where available, HLA class I and class II types were taken from metadata supplied by the sample provider and were not determined by assay-based typing. Nearly every sample came with metadata listing a de-identified subject ID, COVID-19 status, age in years and sex. The full study reports these points: The amount of clinical and demographic metadata varied by source and participant and was provided uncurated.

Whole blood was collected in K2EDTA tubes by collaborating institutions according to the institutions' own protocols. Collaborator samples were shipped for TCRbeta analysis as frozen whole blood, isolated PBMCs, or DNA extracted from either sample type. TCRbeta CDR3 regions were amplified from genomic DNA by means of the immunoSEQ Assay, a bias-controlled multiplex PCR. The paper's processing steps were these. Nucleated cell counts per sample were estimated from amplification of reference gene primers within the assay. Sequence reads were collapsed and filtered to measure the absolute abundance of every unique TCRbeta CDR3 rearrangement. For each sample, productive Simpson clonality was calculated as the square root of Simpson's diversity index across productive rearrangements. The immuneACCESS repertoire file appears here via TCRdb, limited to in-frame rearrangements. These files lack a portion of the clones; in checked studies, under half of the deficit traces to unresolved V genes, and the cause of the others is not known. V, J and clone size derive from that table, while D and trimming were established from the DNA sequence. Here the sample has 100,000 to 150,000 clones; about 80% occur a single time. The top ten clones comprise more than 35% of the sample.

Sequencing used peripheral blood. The sequence derives from a man between 35 and 55 years old with active or convalescent COVID-19.

The sequenced DNA is TGTGCCAGCAGCCTCAGCGGGAGGAGAGGGAATGAGCAGTTCTTC. Translation gives CASSLSGRRGNEQFF. This sequence uses TRBV28 and TRBJ2-1, with 9 central nucleotides matching TRBD2. Trimming takes 6 bases off V and 7 bases off J; junction bases not matched to a gene: 10. Taken from cysteine to phenylalanine, the CDR3 has 15 residues. Of the read, only the CDR3 DNA is kept; its 45 bases are in frame from base 1. The germline V gene yields MDHEN for CDR1 and SYDVKM for CDR2.